Following are 20 T cell receptor beta chains from one sample sequenced in a study of control samples from healthy donors and cancer patients. The method was immunoSEQ multiplex PCR; TCRdb's version includes in-frame clones alone and lacks a portion of them. The data show approximately 89,000 clones, about 89% seen once. Sequences were obtained from blood. These receptors originate from a man aged 45 to 65 in good health.

The J gene is TRBJ2-2, the V gene TRBV19; no firm D call. This CDR3 is built from 12 residues. V lost 7 bases and J 1 base, leaving 4 bases between the germline ends. Germline V CDR1 and CDR2: LNHDA, SQIVND (reference sequence). CDR3 nucleotide sequence: TGTGCCAGTAACAGGAACACCGGGGAGCTGTTTTTT. Amino acid sequence: CASNRNTGELFF.

This sequence joins TRBV19 and TRBJ2-7, with D perhaps given as TRBD1 or TRBD2 (5 bases each). V lost 4 bases, J lost 7 bases, and 20 bases lay in between. Germline CDR1 reads LNHDA; CDR2 reads SQIVND (reference sequence). The CDR3 length is 15 residues. DNA of the CDR3: TGTGCCAGTAGTAGGGGACCACAACCCCTCTGGGAGCAGTACTTC. It translates to CASSRGPQPLWEQYF.

The chain combines TRBV10-1 with TRBJ1-1; weak D call: TRBD1 (6 bases). Germline V gives CDR1 WNHNN, CDR2 SYGVQD (reference sequence). V was shortened by 1 base and J by 6 bases, with 15 bases between the two germline ends. CDR3 size: 15 residues. The CDR3 loop is CASSELDIRGAEAFF. In DNA form, the CDR3 reads TGCGCCAGCAGTGAGTTGGACATCAGGGGTGCTGAAGCTTTCTTT.

The CDR3 DNA sequence: TGTGCCAGCAGTAAGCCAGGGACCACTGAAGCTTTCTTT. Translating gives CASSKPGTTEAFF. The chain links TRBV5-8 to TRBJ1-1, with a possible D match to TRBD1 (5 bases). CDR1 SGHTS and CDR2 YDEGEE come from the germline V gene. The V end lost 5 bases, the J end lost 4 bases, and 12 bases lay between the germline ends. The CDR3 consists of 13 residues.

The genes are TRBV6-2 or TRBV6-3 and TRBJ2-1, with TRBD2 matching 10 bases. The length of the CDR3 is 16 residues. After removal of 0 bases from V and 6 bases from J, the junction contained 5 bases not matched to a gene. From germline, CDR1 is MNHEY and CDR2 SVGEGT. CDR3 residues: CASSYSTLAGANEQFF. In DNA, the CDR3 is TGTGCCAGCAGTTACTCGACCCTAGCGGGAGCCAATGAGCAGTTCTTC.

This clone was seen only once. J is TRBJ2-7 and V is TRBV4-1, with D unclear. The CDR3 length is 16 residues. Germline loops: CDR1 MGHRA, CDR2 YSYEKL. V lost 0 bases to trimming and J lost 2 bases, with 14 bases between them. The CDR3 DNA reads TGCGCCAGCAGCCAAGAGCCCCTCAAAGGGCCCTACGAGCAGTACTTC. Translation gives CASSQEPLKGPYEQYF.

V gene TRBV7-2 combines with J gene TRBJ1-1; D is uncertain. The V gene's germline CDR1 is SGHTA and CDR2 FQGNSA. The CDR3 extends over 13 amino acids. Trimming took off 5 bases at V and 4 bases at J, with 11 bases between the two ends. CDR3 nucleotides: TGTGCCAGCAGCCGCCCGGGTGTCACTGAAGCTTTCTTT. Protein: CASSRPGVTEAFF.

The chain carries TRBV9 and TRBJ1-1; TRBD1 might be the D (6 bases). The CDR3 totals 14 residues. Trimming cost V 4 bases and J 5 bases, with 15 bases left between them. Per germline, CDR1 SGDLS and CDR2 YYNGEE. In nucleotides, the CDR3 is TGTGCCAGCAGCACCAGGGACATGCGAACTGAAGCTTTCTTT. Protein product: CASSTRDMRTEAFF. Full variable domain (remainder filled in from reference TRBV9 and TRBJ1-1): DSGVTQTPKHLITATGQRVTLRCSPRSGDLSVYWYQQSLDQGLQFLIQYYNGEERAKGNILERFSAQQFPDLHSELNLSSLELGDSALYFCASSTRDMRTEAFFGQGTRLTVV.

The chain carries TRBV10-3 and TRBJ1-5, with 8 bases matching TRBD1. Germline V CDR1 and CDR2: ENHRY, SYGVKD. V lost 3 bases and J lost 6; bases outside the gene matches: 7. The CDR3 runs to 15 residues. Here the CDR3 DNA reads TGTGCCATCAGTGAACTTGCAGGGGGCTCTCAGCCCCAGCATTTT. Translation gives CAISELAGGSQPQHF.

This clone appeared a single time. V and J are TRBV21-1 and TRBJ2-3; the DNA was not used to check the table's D call, TRBD2. TRBV21-1 is a recognized pseudogene. The CDR3 extends over 18 amino acids. The CDR3 protein is CASSKGLAGVLVSDTQYF. In DNA form, the CDR3 reads TGTGCCAGCAGCAAAGGACTAGCGGGAGTCCTCGTTTCAGATACGCAGTATTTT.

The chain has TRBV6-2 or TRBV6-3 and TRBJ1-2; 8 nucleotides match TRBD1. V shed 5 bases and J 8 bases; nucleotides not matched to a gene: 10. The germline CDR1 and CDR2 sequences are MNHEY and SVGEGT. The CDR3 has 14 residues. This CDR3 is CASSTEQQGVGYTF. As DNA, the CDR3 is TGTGCCAGCAGTACCGAACAACAGGGGGTCGGCTACACCTTC.

The chain carries TRBV6-2 or TRBV6-3 and TRBJ2-1; 15 bases map to TRBD2. The CDR3 runs 17 residues. V lost 1 base, J lost 8 bases, and 6 bases stayed unmatched. The germline V gene encodes CDR1 MNHEY and CDR2 SVGEGT. CDR3 amino acids: CASSYWTSGRAFDEQFF. The CDR3 DNA reads TGTGCCAGCAGTTACTGGACTAGCGGGAGGGCCTTCGATGAGCAGTTCTTC.

The chain has TRBV7-6 and TRBJ2-1, with D possibly TRBD1 on 6 matching bases. The V gene's germline CDR1 is SGHVS and CDR2 FNYEAQ. Trimming took off 3 bases at V and 13 bases at J, with 10 bases between the two ends. The CDR3 has 11 residues. CDR3 bases: TGTGCCAGCAGCTTGGACAGAAGCCAGTTCTTC. It yields the protein CASSLDRSQFF.

This chain links TRBV12-5 with TRBJ1-4, with D uncertain. Germline V gives CDR1 LGHNT, CDR2 FRNRAP. The CDR3 is 14 amino acids. V was cut by 1 base and J by 5 bases, with 8 bases left in between. CDR3 DNA: TGTGCTAGTGGTTTGGGGCAACGCAATGAAAAACTGTTTTTT. It is translated as CASGLGQRNEKLFF.

V is TRBV7-2 and J is TRBJ1-2; D unresolved. V was trimmed by 1 base and J by 3 bases, leaving 9 bases between them. The germline V gene encodes CDR1 SGHTA and CDR2 FQGNSA. The CDR3 length is 14 residues. The CDR3 DNA is TGTGCCAGCAGCTTAGAATCGGGGTACTATGGCTACACCTTC. Its translation: CASSLESGYYGYTF. The full variable domain, in which reference TRBV7-2 and TRBJ1-2 provide the parts outside the CDR3, is GAGVSQSPSNKVTEKGKDVELRCDPISGHTALYWYRQSLGQGLEFLIYFQGNSAPDKSGLPSDRFSAERTGGSVSTLTIQRTQQEDSAVYLCASSLESGYYGYTFGSGTRLTVV.

This chain links TRBV28 with TRBJ1-6, with a tentative D call TRBD1 (6 bases). The germline V gene encodes CDR1 MDHEN and CDR2 SYDVKM. The CDR3 length is 13 residues. Trimming removed 4 bases at V and 8 bases at J, with 9 bases between. CDR3 loop: CASSSQGDSPLHF. The CDR3 region has the DNA TGTGCCAGCAGTTCACAGGGTGATTCACCCCTCCACTTT.

J is TRBJ1-2 and V is TRBV3-1 (or the pseudogene TRBV3-2); the D gene is possibly TRBD1 (6 bases). Deletions cut 0 bases from V and 2 bases from J, with 13 bases between. Germline values: CDR1 LGHDT, CDR2 YNNKEL (reference sequence). This CDR3 region has 16 residues. CDR3 DNA: TGTGCCAGCAGCCAAGATCCGGACAGCAGAAACTATGGCTACACCTTC. Protein: CASSQDPDSRNYGYTF.

This chain's CDR3 is CAISSKTGGDEQFF. CDR3 sequence (DNA): TGTGCCATCAGCAGCAAGACGGGAGGAGATGAGCAGTTCTTC. The genes are TRBV10-3 and TRBJ2-1; the match to TRBD2 covers 7 bases. The CDR3 consists of 14 residues. J lost 8 bases, V lost 6 bases, and 10 bases had no gene match. From germline, CDR1 is ENHRY and CDR2 SYGVKD.

The chain couples TRBV6-6 to TRBJ2-5, with TRBD2 matching over 13 bases. V gave up 5 bases and J gave up 1 base; unmatched junction bases: 7. The CDR3 totals 17 residues. Per germline, CDR1 MNHNY and CDR2 SVGAGI (reference sequence). DNA for the CDR3: TGTGCCAGCAGTCGAACTAGCGGGGGGGCCCTCCAAGAGACCCAGTACTTC. It is translated as CASSRTSGGALQETQYF.

The chain links TRBV24-1 to TRBJ1-2; D gene unclear. This CDR3 is 11 amino acids long. The V end lost 1 base, the J end lost 6 bases, and 2 bases lay between the germline ends. Germline V gene data show CDR1 as KGHDR and CDR2 as SFDVKD. The CDR3 DNA is TGTGCCACCAGTGATTTTGATGGCTACACCTTC. It specifies CATSDFDGYTF.